One sample yielded the 14 T cell receptor beta chains listed below, sequenced in a study of blood T cells in healthy people across ages. The use of a sample-barcoded 5' primer and a J-beta primer mix characterized a second PCR of roughly 6 to 11 cycles. TCRdb re-analysed the 5' RACE reads in MiXCR, keeping a single row per CDR3 protein. The table records 850,000 to 1,300,000 distinct CDR3 sequences, more than 35% of them present only once. The sequenced sample was blood. The receptor source for this set is a woman aged 55-69 years in good health.

V gene TRBV20-1 combines with J gene TRBJ1-5, with TRBD1 as a possible D gene (6 bases). The CDR3 totals 12 residues. Germline V gene sequence: CDR1 DFQATT, CDR2 SNEGSKA (reference sequence). The V gene lost 4 bases and the J gene lost 7 bases, with 11 bases spanning the gap. This chain's CDR3 is CSAKAGAQPQHF. CDR3 bases: TGCAGTGCTAAGGCAGGGGCCCAGCCCCAGCATTTT.

This clonotype came up a few times. The chain uses TRBV7-2 and TRBJ2-5; no clear D. Germline loops: CDR1 SGHTA, CDR2 FQGNSA. Trimming left V 5 bases short and J 5 bases short, with 12 bases between. The CDR3 sequence is 13 residues long. The CDR3, as DNA: TGTGCCAGCAGCCGCACCCTGGGGGAGACCCAGTACTTC. It is translated as CASSRTLGETQYF. Full variable domain (rest looked up from reference TRBV7-2 and TRBJ2-5): GAGVSQSPSNKVTEKGKDVELRCDPISGHTALYWYRQSLGQGLEFLIYFQGNSAPDKSGLPSDRFSAERTGGSVSTLTIQRTQQEDSAVYLCASSRTLGETQYFGPGTRLLVL.

A few counts support this clonotype. One end of the junction fails to match germline, which may point to a read error. This sequence joins TRBV27 and TRBJ1-5; 7 positions agree with TRBD1. Germline-derived CDR1 and CDR2 are MNHEY and SMNVEV (reference sequence). This CDR3 comprises 13 residues. The CDR3 nucleotides are TGTGCCAGCAGTGTATCGACAGGGTCATCCCAGCATTTT. Translating it yields CASSVSTGSSQHF.

The rearrangement links TRBV3-1 to TRBJ1-2, with TRBD1 as a possible D gene (6 bases). The ends were cut back, 2 bases at V and 7 bases at J, with 17 bases in the middle. CDR1 is LGHDT, CDR2 YNNKEL, per germline (reference sequence). This CDR3 contains 15 residues. The CDR3, as DNA: TGTGCCAGCAGCCAATCGGGGGGGCGAGATTCTGGCTACACCTTC. Its protein is CASSQSGGRDSGYTF.

The chain is built from TRBV7-9 and TRBJ1-1; 7 nucleotides line up with TRBD1. V shed 1 base and J 7 bases; nucleotides not matched to a gene: 9. Germline CDR1 reads SEHNR; CDR2 reads FQNEAQ (reference sequence). The CDR3 has 15 amino acids. The CDR3 loop is CASSLVTGRDIEAFF. As DNA, the CDR3 is TGTGCCAGCAGCTTAGTGACAGGGCGGGATATTGAAGCTTTCTTT.

This clonotype was observed a handful of times. The chain combines TRBV9 with TRBJ2-7; 9 nucleotides agree with TRBD1. This CDR3 comprises 14 residues. Looked up from germline, CDR1 is SGDLS and CDR2 is YYNGEE. The ends lost 4 bases at V and 3 bases at J; junction bases unmatched: 5. In DNA form, the CDR3 reads TGTGCCAGCAGCAACCAGGGACAGGGCTACGAGCAGTACTTC. It codes for CASSNQGQGYEQYF.

This clonotype has just a few counts. The chain recombines TRBV7-3 with TRBJ2-1; no reliable D call. Germline loops: CDR1 SGHTA, CDR2 FQGTGA. The CDR3 sequence is 15 residues long. V lost 4 bases and J 6 bases, leaving 16 bases between the germline ends. DNA of the CDR3: TGTGCCAGCAGCTCCGGGCGGTTATCATTCAATGAGCAGTTCTTC. Amino acids: CASSSGRLSFNEQFF.

The CDR3 DNA reads TGTGCCAGCAGCGTGGACAGGCGCACAGATACGCAGTATTTT. This gives the protein CASSVDRRTDTQYF. The chain links TRBV13 to TRBJ2-3, with 7 bases lining up with TRBD1. V was pared by 5 bases and J by 1 base, with 3 bases of the junction left unmatched. This CDR3 is 14 amino acids long. Germline CDR1 reads PRHDT; CDR2 reads FYEKMQ (reference sequence).

The chain employs TRBV12-3 or TRBV12-4 and TRBJ2-1; the match to TRBD2 covers 8 bases. The CDR3 loop spans 15 amino acids. Trimming cost V 6 bases and J 8 bases; bases outside gene matches: 12. The DNA for the CDR3 is TGTGCCAGCAGCCCCAGCGGGAGCCCGGGCGATGAGCAGTTCTTC. It translates to CASSPSGSPGDEQFF.

V usage is TRBV27 and J usage is TRBJ2-7; TRBD2 matches at 10 bases. Germline values: CDR1 MNHEY, CDR2 SMNVEV (reference sequence). The V gene end was trimmed by 5 bases and the J gene end by 7 bases; junction bases not matched to a gene: 23. The CDR3 loop spans 19 amino acids. The chain's CDR3 is CASSDIGLAALSSYNEQYF. Here the CDR3 DNA reads TGTGCCAGCAGTGACATAGGACTAGCGGCCCTGAGCTCCTACAATGAGCAGTACTTC.

This chain uses TRBV6-6 with TRBJ2-1; 14 bases align to TRBD2. Germline assignment: CDR1 MNHNY and CDR2 SVGAGI (reference sequence). J lost 8 bases, V lost 2 bases, and 5 bases had no gene match. The CDR3 has 16 residues. The chain's CDR3 is CASSYKTSGRAHEQFF. CDR3 nucleotides: TGTGCCAGCAGTTACAAGACTAGCGGGAGGGCCCATGAGCAGTTCTTC.

The chain combines TRBV27 with TRBJ2-5, with D perhaps TRBD2 (6 bases). CDR1 and CDR2 from the germline V gene are MNHEY and SMNVEV (reference sequence). Trimming removed 4 bases from V and 0 bases from J, with 12 bases in between. CDR3 length: 15 amino acids. The CDR3 loop is CASSSIGLNQETQYF. In DNA form, the CDR3 reads TGTGCCAGCAGTTCCATTGGACTAAACCAAGAGACCCAGTACTTC.

The rearrangement uses TRBV20-1 and TRBJ2-5; D tentatively fits TRBD1 or TRBD2 (6 bases each). The CDR3 consists of 14 residues. Germline V gene sequence: CDR1 DFQATT, CDR2 SNEGSKA (reference sequence). Trimming shortened V by 3 bases and J by 5 bases, and 16 bases separated the two germline ends. The CDR3 DNA reads TGCAGTGCTAGGACGGGGGCCGAGCGTGAGACCCAGTACTTC. Protein: CSARTGAERETQYF.

For this clonotype: The germline gene is not matched at one end of the junction; a read error may be the cause. The chain couples TRBV27 to TRBJ2-5, with TRBD2 identical over 13 bases. The end of the DNA fits TRBJ2-7 better, so the J call may be wrong. The CDR3 loop spans 17 amino acids. The germline CDR1 and CDR2 sequences are MNHEY and SMNVEV (reference sequence). In DNA form, the CDR3 reads TGTGCCAGCAGTCTAAGAAGGACTAGCGGGAGTTCCTGCGAGCAGTACTTC. As protein: CASSLRRTSGSSCEQYF.